The clone carrying this TCR beta chain was picked up a small number of times. Its matching antigen is unknown. The V end lost 1 base, the J end lost 4 bases, and 12 bases lay between the germline ends. Germline-derived CDR1 and CDR2 are SGHTA and FQGTGA. This CDR3 contains 15 residues. Only in-frame clones appear in the TCRdb table, and some are missing; sequencing was by immunoSEQ multiplex PCR. The data show 14,000 or so clones, around two thirds seen once. The source of the sample is a study of T cell repertoires in ileal Crohn's disease. Study information: About half of patients got postoperative therapy: around 10 thiopurines, around 18 anti-TNF.

Study-level findings and limits: Clonal expansions were more frequent in active smokers than non-smokers at surgery. Compared with CD4 T cells, sorted CD8 cells carried more expanded clones. Every patient over 26.8% clonality showed endoscopic recurrence.

Specimen: ileal tissue. This chain connects TRBV7-3 to TRBJ2-3; D uncertain. This sequence originates from an adult with Crohn's disease. CDR3 residues: CASSLIGNVADTQYF. The CDR3 bases are TGTGCCAGCAGCTTAATAGGGAACGTCGCAGATACGCAGTATTTT. Based on the CDR3 plus reference TRBV7-3 and TRBJ2-3, the full variable domain is GAGVSQTPSNKVTEKGKYVELRCDPISGHTALYWYRQSLGQGPEFLIYFQGTGAADDSGLPNDRFFAVRPEGSVSTLKIQRTERGDSAVYLCASSLIGNVADTQYFGPGTRLTVL.